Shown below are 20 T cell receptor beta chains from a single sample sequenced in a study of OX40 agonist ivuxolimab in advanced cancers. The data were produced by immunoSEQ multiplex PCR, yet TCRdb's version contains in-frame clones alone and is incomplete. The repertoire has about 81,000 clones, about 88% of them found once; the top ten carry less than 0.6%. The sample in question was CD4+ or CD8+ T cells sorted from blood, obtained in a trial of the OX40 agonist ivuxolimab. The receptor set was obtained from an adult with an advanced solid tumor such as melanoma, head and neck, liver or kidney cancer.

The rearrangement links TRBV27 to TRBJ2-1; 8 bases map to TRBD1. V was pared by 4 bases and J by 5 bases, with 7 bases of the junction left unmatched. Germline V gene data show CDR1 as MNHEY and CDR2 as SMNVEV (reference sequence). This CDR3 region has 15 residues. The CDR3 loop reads CASSSPGGGNNEQFF. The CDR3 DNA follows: TGTGCCAGCAGTTCCCCAGGGGGCGGGAACAATGAGCAGTTCTTC.

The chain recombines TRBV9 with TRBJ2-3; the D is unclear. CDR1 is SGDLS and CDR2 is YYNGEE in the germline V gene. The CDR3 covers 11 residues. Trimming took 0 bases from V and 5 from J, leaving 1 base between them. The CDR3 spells CASSVEDTQYF. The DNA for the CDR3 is TGTGCCAGCAGCGTAGAAGATACGCAGTATTTT.

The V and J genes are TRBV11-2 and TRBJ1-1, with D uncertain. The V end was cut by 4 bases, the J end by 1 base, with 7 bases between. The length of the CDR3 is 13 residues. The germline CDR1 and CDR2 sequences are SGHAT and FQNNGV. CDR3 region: CASSSHGNTEAFF. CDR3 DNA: TGTGCCAGCAGCTCTCACGGGAACACTGAAGCTTTCTTT.

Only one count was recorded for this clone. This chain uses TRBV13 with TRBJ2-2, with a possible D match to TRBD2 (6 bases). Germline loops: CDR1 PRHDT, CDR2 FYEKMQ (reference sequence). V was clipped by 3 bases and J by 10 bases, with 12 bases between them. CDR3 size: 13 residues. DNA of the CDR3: TGTGCCAGCAGCTTTCGGGGAGGAGAGGAGCTGTTTTTT. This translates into CASSFRGGEELFF.

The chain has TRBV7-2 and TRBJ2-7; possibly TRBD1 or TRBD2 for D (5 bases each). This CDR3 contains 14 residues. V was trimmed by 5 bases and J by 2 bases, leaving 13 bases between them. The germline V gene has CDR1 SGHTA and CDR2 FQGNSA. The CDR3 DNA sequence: TGTGCCAGCAGCCTCCGGGACGGGCCCTACGAGCAGTACTTC. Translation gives CASSLRDGPYEQYF.

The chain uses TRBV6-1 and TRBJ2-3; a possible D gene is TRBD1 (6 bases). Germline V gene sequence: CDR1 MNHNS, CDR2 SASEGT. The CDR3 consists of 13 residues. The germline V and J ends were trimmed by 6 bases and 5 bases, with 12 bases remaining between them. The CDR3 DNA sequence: TGTGCCAGCAGACAGGGCGCCCAAGATACGCAGTATTTT. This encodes CASRQGAQDTQYF.

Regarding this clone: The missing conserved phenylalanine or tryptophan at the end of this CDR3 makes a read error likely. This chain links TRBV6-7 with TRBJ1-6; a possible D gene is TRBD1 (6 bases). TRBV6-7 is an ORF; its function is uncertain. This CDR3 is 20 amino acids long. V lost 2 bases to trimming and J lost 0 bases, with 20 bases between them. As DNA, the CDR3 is TGTGCCAGCAGTTACCCCCGGAGGGGGTGGGGTTACTCCTATAATTCACCCCTCCACCTT. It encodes CASSYPRRGWGYSYNSPLHL.

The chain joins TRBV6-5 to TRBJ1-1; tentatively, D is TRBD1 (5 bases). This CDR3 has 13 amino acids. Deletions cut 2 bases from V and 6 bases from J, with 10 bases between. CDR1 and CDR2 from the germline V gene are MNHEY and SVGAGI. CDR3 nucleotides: TGTGCCAGCAGTTACGCGATAGGGGCTGAAGCTTTCTTT. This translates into CASSYAIGAEAFF.

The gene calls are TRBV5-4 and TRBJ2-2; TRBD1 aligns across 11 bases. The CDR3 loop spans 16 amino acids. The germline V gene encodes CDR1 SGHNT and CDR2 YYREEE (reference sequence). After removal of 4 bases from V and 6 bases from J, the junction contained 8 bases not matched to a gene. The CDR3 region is CASSGQGAGIPGELFF. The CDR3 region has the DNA TGTGCCAGCAGCGGACAGGGGGCGGGAATCCCCGGGGAGCTGTTTTTT.

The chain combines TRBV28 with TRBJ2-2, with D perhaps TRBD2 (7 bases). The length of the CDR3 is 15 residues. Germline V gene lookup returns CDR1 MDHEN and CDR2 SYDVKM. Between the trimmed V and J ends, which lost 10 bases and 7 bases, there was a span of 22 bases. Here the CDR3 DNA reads TGTGCCACCCTCGAGTGGGGGGGCCTGGGCGGGGAGCTGTTTTTT. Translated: CATLEWGGLGGELFF.

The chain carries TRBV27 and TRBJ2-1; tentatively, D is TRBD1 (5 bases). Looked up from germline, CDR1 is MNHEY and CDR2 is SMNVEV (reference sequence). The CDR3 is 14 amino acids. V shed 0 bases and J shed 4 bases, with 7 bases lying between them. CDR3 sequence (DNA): TGTGCCAGCAGTTTATCAGGGGAATACAATGAGCAGTTCTTC. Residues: CASSLSGEYNEQFF.

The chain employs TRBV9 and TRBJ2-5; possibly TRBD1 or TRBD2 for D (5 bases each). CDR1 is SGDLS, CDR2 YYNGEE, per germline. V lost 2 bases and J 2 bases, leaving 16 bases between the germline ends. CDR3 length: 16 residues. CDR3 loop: CASSVTGGQGQETQYF. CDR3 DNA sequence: TGTGCCAGCAGCGTGACCGGCGGGCAGGGTCAAGAGACCCAGTACTTC.

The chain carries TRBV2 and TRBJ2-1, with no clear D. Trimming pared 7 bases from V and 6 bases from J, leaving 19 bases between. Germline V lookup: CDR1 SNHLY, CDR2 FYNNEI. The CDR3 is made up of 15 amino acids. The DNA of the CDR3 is TGTGCCAGCACACTTTCTCGGACCTCCGCCAATGAGCAGTTCTTC. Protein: CASTLSRTSANEQFF.

The CDR3 DNA follows: TGCGCCAGCAGCTTGGAGGGACAGGGGAAAAACATTCAGTACTTC. This gives the protein CASSLEGQGKNIQYF. The rearrangement links TRBV5-1 to TRBJ2-4; TRBD1 aligns across 10 bases. CDR1 and CDR2 from the germline V gene are SGHRS and YFSETQ. This CDR3 comprises 15 residues. Losses at the gene ends were 0 bases for V and 4 bases for J; bases not matched to a gene: 1. The full variable domain, in which reference TRBV5-1 and TRBJ2-4 provide the parts outside the CDR3, is KAGVTQTPRYLIKTRGQQVTLSCSPISGHRSVSWYQQTPGQGLQFLFEYFSETQRNKGNFPGRFSGRQFSNSRSEMNVSTLELGDSALYLCASSLEGQGKNIQYFGAGTRLSVL.

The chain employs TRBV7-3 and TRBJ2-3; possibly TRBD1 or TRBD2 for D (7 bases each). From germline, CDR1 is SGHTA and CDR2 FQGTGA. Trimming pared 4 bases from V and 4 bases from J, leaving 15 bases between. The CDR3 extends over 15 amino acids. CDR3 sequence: CASSSQGGMADTQYF. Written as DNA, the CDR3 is TGTGCCAGCAGCTCCCAGGGGGGGATGGCAGATACGCAGTATTTT.

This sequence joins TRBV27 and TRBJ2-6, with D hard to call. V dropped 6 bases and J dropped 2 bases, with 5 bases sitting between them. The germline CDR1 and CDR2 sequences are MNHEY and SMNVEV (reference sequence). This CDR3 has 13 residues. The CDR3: CASRTAGANVLTF. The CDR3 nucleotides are TGTGCCAGCAGGACGGCTGGGGCCAACGTCCTGACTTTC.

Here the CDR3 DNA reads TGTGCCAGCAGCATCCACAATCAGCCCCAGCATTTT. Its translation: CASSIHNQPQHF. The V gene is TRBV5-6, the J gene TRBJ1-5; D not certain. This CDR3 has 12 amino acids. V dropped 4 bases and J dropped 3 bases, with 5 bases sitting between them. CDR1 SGHDT and CDR2 YYEEEE come from the germline V gene.

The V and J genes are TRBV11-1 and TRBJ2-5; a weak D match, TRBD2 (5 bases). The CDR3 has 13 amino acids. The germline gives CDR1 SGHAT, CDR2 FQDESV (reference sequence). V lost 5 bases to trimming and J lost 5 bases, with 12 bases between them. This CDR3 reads CASSLTRRETQYF. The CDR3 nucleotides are TGTGCCAGCAGCCTCACTAGAAGGGAGACCCAGTACTTC.

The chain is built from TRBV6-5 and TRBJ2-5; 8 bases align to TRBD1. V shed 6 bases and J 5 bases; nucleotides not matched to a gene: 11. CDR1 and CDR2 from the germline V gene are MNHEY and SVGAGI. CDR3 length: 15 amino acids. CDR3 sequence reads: CASRKLQGVGETQYF. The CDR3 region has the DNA TGTGCCAGCAGGAAGCTACAGGGGGTAGGGGAGACCCAGTACTTC.

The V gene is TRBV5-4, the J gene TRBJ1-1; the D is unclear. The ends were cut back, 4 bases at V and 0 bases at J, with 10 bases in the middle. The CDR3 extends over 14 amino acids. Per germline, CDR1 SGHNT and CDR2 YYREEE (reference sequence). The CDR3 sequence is CASSPGSVNTEAFF. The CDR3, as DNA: TGTGCCAGCAGCCCGGGGTCGGTGAACACTGAAGCTTTCTTT. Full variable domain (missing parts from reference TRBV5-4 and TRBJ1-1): ETGVTQSPTHLIKTRGQQVTLRCSSQSGHNTVSWYQQALGQGPQFIFQYYREEENGRGNFPPRFSGLQFPNYSSELNVNALELDDSALYLCASSPGSVNTEAFFGQGTRLTVV.